This record looks at one T cell receptor (beta chain) sequence and its context. The antigen is unknown. The CDR3 length is 17 residues. Trimming cost V 0 bases and J 6 bases; bases outside gene matches: 14. The germline gives CDR1 KGHSH, CDR2 LQKENI. Caucasian adults living in Nashville, Tennessee, provided all samples. It was into CD45RA+ naive and CD45RA-negative memory subsets that the CD4+ cells were split. A roughly 200 ng quantity of DNA, 32,000 or so T cell genomes, went into the sorted-subset replicate PCRs. Generated by immunoSEQ multiplex PCR, the TCRdb table keeps only in-frame clones and is missing some. The repertoire holds 1,500,000 or so clones, with roughly 98.5% as singletons. This specimen belongs to a study of shared clonotypes between healthy human individuals. Whole-study results and caveats: Unshared clonotypes carried lower generation probabilities than those common to all four donors.

The V gene is TRBV18, the J gene TRBJ2-7; 7 nucleotides align to TRBD2. The sequence came from a man younger than 45 in good health. Material: naive CD4+ T cells sorted from blood. The subset was: CD45RA+ positively selected. The CDR3 DNA is TGTGCCAGCTCACCACCGGGGGGAGGTCAGCGGGATTTCGAGCAGTACTTC. Translation: CASSPPGGGQRDFEQYF.